This TCR beta chain was observed in a study of regulatory T cells in long-lasting Graves disease. Study as a whole: Persistence in Graves' disease required over 5 years of antithyroid drugs plus positive TSH receptor antibodies.

Germline V CDR1 and CDR2: MNHNS, SASEGT. CDR3 length equals 13 residues. The germline V and J ends were trimmed by 7 bases and 6 bases, with 15 bases remaining between them. Noted time point: persistent/refractory GD, antithyroid drugs over 5 years with positive TRAb. From RNA extracted from PBMCs, the TCR library was made. Clinicians diagnosed Graves' disease using American Thyroid Association guidelines. Peripheral blood, nine milliliters of it, was drawn into EDTA tubes. iRepertoire HTBI primers and Arm-PCR of CDR3 regions built TCR beta libraries. One entry per CDR3 protein results from TCRdb running MiXCR on the multiplex PCR reads. The table has 650,000 to 700,000 distinct CDR3 sequences, around 30% seen once. This clonotype was counted ten times or more.

This receptor was obtained from a female donor with Graves disease. The sample consisted of peripheral blood mononuclear cells (PBMCs), taken when the disease was refractory, from a patient treated with antithyroid drugs. The chain combines TRBV6-1 with TRBJ1-1, with a weak D call TRBD1 (6 bases). The CDR3 here is CASIPQGRSEAFF. Here the CDR3 DNA reads TGTGCCAGCATTCCCCAGGGGAGGTCTGAAGCTTTCTTT.